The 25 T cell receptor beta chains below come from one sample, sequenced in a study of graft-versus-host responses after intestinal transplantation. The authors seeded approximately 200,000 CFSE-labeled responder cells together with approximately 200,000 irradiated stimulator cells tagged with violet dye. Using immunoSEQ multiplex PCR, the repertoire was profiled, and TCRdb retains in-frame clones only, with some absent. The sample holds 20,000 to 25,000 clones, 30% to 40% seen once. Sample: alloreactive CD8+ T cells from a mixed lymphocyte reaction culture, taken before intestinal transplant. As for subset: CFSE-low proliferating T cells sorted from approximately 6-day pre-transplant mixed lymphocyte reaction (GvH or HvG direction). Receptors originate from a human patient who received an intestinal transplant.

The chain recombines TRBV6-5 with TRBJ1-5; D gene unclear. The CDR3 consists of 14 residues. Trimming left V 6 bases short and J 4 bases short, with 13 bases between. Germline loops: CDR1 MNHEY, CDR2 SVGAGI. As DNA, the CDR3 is TGTGCCAGCAGCCCAGGTAGGGAAAATCAGCCCCAGCATTTT. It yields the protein CASSPGRENQPQHF.

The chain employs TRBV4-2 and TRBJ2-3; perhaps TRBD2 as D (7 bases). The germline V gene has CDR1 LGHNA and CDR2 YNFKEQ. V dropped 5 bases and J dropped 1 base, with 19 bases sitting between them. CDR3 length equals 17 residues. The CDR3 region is CASSSRGGRWGTDTQYF. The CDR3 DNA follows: TGTGCCAGCAGCTCCAGGGGAGGGAGATGGGGCACAGATACGCAGTATTTT.

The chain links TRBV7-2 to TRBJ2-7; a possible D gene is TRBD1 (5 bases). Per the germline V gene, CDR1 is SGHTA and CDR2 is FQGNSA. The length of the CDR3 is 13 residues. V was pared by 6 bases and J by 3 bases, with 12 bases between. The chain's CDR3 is CASSVGASYEQYF. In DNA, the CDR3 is TGTGCCAGCAGTGTAGGGGCGAGCTACGAGCAGTACTTC.

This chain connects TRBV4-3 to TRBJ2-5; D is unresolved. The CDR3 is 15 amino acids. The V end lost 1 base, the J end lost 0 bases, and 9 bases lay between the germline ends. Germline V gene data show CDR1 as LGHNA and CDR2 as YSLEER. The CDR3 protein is CASSQVGSHQETQYF. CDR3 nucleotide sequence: TGCGCCAGCAGCCAAGTTGGCAGCCACCAAGAGACCCAGTACTTC.

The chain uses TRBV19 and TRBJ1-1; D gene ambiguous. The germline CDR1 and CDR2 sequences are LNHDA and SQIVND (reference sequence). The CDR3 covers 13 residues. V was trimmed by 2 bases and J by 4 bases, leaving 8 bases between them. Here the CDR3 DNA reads TGTGCCAGTAGTATATATGGGCCCACTGAAGCTTTCTTT. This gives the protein CASSIYGPTEAFF.

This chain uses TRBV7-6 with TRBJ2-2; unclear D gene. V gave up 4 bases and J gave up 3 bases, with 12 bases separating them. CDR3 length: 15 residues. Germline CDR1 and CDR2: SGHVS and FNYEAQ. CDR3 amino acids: CASSSWTVDTGELFF. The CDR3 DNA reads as TGTGCCAGCAGCTCGTGGACGGTAGACACCGGGGAGCTGTTTTTT.

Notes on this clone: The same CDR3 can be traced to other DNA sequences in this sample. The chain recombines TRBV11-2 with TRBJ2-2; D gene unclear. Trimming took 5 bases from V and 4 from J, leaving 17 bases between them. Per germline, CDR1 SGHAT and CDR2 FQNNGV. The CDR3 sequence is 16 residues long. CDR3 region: CASSPHSKALTGELFF. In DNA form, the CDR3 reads TGTGCCAGCAGCCCCCATAGTAAGGCCCTCACCGGGGAGCTGTTTTTT.

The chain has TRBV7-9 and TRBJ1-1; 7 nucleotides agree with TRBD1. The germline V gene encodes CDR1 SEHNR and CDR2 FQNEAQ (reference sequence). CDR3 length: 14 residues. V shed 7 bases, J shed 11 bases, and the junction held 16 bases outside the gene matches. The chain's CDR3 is CASTHPDRALDAFF. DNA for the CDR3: TGTGCCAGCACCCACCCTGACAGGGCGCTTGATGCTTTCTTT. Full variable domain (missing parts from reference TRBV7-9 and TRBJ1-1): DTGVSQNPRHKITKRGQNVTFRCDPISEHNRLYWYRQTLGQGPEFLTYFQNEAQLEKSRLLSDRFSAERPKGSFSTLEIQRTEQGDSAMYLCASTHPDRALDAFFGQGTRLTVV.

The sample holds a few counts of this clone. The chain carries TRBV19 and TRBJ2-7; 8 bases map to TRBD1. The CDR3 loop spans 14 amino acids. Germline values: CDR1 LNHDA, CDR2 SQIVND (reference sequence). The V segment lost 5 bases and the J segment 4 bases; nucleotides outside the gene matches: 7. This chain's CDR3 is CASSAGTGDYEQYF. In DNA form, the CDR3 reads TGTGCCAGTAGTGCGGGGACAGGCGATTACGAGCAGTACTTC.

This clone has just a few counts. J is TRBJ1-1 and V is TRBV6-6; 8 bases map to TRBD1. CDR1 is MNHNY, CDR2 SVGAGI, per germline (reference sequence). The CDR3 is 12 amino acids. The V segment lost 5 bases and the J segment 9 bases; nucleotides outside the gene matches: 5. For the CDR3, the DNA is TGTGCCAGCAGTAGCCGGACAGGGCAAGCTTTCTTT. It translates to CASSSRTGQAFF.

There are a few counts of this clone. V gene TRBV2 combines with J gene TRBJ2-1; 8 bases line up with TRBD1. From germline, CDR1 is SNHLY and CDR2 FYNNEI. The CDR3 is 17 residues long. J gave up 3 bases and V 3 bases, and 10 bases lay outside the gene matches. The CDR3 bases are TGTGCCAGCAGTGACACCTATGACAGGGGCGACTACAATGAGCAGTTCTTC. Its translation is CASSDTYDRGDYNEQFF.

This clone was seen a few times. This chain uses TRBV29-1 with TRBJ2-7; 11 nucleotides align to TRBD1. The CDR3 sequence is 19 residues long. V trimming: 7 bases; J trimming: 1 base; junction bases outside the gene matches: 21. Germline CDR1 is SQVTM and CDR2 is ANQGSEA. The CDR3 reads CSDKTTFRDRGSSSYEQYF. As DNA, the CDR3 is TGCAGCGACAAAACGACCTTCCGGGACAGGGGGTCCAGTTCCTACGAGCAGTACTTC.

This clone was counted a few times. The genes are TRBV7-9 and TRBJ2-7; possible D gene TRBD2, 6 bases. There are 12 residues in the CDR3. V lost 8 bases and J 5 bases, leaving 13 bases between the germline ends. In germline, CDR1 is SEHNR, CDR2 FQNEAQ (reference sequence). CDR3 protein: CASAPRGDEQYF. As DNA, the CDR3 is TGTGCCAGCGCTCCGCGGGGCGACGAGCAGTACTTC.

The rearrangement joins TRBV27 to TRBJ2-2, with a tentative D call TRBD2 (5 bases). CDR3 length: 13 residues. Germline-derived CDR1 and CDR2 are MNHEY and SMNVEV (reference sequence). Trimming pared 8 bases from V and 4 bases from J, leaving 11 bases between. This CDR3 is CASGLLGTGELFF. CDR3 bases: TGTGCCAGCGGACTCTTGGGCACCGGGGAGCTGTTTTTT.

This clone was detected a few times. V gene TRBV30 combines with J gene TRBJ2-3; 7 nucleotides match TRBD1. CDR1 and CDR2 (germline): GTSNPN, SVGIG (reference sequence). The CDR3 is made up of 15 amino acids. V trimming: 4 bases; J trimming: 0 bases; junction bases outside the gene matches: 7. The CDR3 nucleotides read TGTGCCTGGAACTCCGGGACAGCCAGCACAGATACGCAGTATTTT. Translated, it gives CAWNSGTASTDTQYF.

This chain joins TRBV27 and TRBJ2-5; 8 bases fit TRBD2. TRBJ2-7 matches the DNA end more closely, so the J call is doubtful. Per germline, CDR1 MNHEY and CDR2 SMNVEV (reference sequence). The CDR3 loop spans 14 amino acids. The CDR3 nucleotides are TGTGCCAGCAGTTTAGCTAGCGGGCCCTACGAGCAGTACTTC. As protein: CASSLASGPYEQYF.

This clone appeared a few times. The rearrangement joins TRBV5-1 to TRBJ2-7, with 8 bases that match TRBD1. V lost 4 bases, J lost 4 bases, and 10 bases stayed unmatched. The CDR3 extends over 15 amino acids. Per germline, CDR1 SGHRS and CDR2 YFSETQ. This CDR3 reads CASSVGWTGQYEQYF. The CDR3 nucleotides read TGCGCCAGCAGCGTAGGATGGACAGGGCAATACGAGCAGTACTTC.

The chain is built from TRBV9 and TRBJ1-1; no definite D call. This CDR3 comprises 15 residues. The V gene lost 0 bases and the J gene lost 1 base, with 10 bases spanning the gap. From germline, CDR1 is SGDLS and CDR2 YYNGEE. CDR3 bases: TGTGCCAGCAGCGTAGGATACGGAACGAACACTGAAGCTTTCTTT. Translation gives CASSVGYGTNTEAFF. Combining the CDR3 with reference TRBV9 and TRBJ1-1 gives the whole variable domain DSGVTQTPKHLITATGQRVTLRCSPRSGDLSVYWYQQSLDQGLQFLIQYYNGEERAKGNILERFSAQQFPDLHSELNLSSLELGDSALYFCASSVGYGTNTEAFFGQGTRLTVV.

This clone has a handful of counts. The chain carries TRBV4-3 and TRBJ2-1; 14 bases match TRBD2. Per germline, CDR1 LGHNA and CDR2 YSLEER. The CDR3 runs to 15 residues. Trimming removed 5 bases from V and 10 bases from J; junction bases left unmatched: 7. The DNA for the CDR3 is TGCGCCAGCAGCAGACTAGCGGGAGGGCAGTGGGAGCAGTTCTTC. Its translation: CASSRLAGGQWEQFF.

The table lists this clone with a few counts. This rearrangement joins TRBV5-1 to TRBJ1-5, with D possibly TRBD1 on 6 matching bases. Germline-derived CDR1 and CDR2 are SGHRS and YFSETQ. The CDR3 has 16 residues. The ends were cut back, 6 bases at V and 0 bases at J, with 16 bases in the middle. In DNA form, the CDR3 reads TGCGCCAGCATCCCGGTTCGAGGGGGTAGCAATCAGCCCCAGCATTTT. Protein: CASIPVRGGSNQPQHF.

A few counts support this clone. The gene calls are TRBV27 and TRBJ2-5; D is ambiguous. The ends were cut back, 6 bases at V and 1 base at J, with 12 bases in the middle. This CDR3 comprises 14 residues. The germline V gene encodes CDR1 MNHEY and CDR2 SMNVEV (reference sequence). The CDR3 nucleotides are TGTGCCAGCAGCCCGAACGGGCCCCAAGAGACCCAGTACTTC. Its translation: CASSPNGPQETQYF.

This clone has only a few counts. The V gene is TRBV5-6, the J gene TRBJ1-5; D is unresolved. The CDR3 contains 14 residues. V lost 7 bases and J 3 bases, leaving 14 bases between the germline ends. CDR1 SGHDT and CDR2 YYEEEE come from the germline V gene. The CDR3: CASSLGGNNQPQHF. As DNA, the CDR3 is TGTGCCAGCTCTCTAGGCGGGAACAATCAGCCCCAGCATTTT. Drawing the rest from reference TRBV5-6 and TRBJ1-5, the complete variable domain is DAGVTQSPTHLIKTRGQQVTLRCSPKSGHDTVSWYQQALGQGPQFIFQYYEEEERQRGNFPDRFSGHQFPNYSSELNVNALLLGDSALYLCASSLGGNNQPQHFGDGTRLSIL.

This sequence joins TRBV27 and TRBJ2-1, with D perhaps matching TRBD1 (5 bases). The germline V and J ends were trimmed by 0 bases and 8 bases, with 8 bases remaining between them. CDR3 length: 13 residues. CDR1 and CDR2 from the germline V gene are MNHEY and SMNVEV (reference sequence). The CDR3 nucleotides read TGTGCCAGCAGTTTATCCAGGGTCCATGAGCAGTTCTTC. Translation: CASSLSRVHEQFF.

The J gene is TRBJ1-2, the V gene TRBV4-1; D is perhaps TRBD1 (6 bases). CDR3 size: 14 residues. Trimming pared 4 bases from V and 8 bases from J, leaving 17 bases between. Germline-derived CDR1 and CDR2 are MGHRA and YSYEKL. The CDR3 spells CASSLSWGRGGYTF. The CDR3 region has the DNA TGCGCCAGCAGCCTCTCATGGGGCAGGGGCGGCTACACCTTC.

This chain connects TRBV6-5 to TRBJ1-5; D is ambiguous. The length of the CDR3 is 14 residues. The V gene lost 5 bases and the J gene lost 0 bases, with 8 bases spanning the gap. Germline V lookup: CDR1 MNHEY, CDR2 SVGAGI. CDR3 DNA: TGTGCCAGCAGTCCAACCGATAGCAATCAGCCCCAGCATTTT. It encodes CASSPTDSNQPQHF.